The sequence of this TCR beta chain was determined in a study of T cells in Graves' hyperthyroidism and ophthalmopathy (dated by TCRdb to the late 2010s). In the study overall: Peripheral blood samples were taken at the time of initial diagnosis, prior to any treatment. To identify distinguishing TCR V-J signatures, a discovery cohort of some 99 patients was used, comprising 40 to 45 with Graves' ophthalmopathy and about 59 with stable Graves' hyperthyroidism. Whether ophthalmopathy could be predicted prospectively was tested in an independent validation cohort made up of roughly 20 hyperthyroidism patients plus 17 patients who later progressed to ophthalmopathy. For training and testing, the 100 or so patients in the discovery cohort were randomly divided in a 7:3 ratio. The study also compared thyroid tissue and blood T-cell repertoires from a handful of Graves' hyperthyroidism patients. After sampling, hyperthyroidism patients received methimazole starting at 30 mg daily, and ophthalmopathy patients received high-dose intravenous methylprednisolone. According to the paper, TCR Vbeta CDR3 sequencing was carried out on 135 peripheral blood samples, which came from over 40 ophthalmopathy, around 75 hyperthyroidism and roughly 17 progressor patients. On the study overall, not on this receptor specifically: Sample size was not statistically predetermined, and blinding of investigators to group allocation was not performed. Blood samples also contained most of the expanded thyroid clonotypes (frequency above 0.001), which suggests that blood repertoires may reflect thyroid immune responses. In validation, the model predicted progression to ophthalmopathy a median of about 6 months before onset, with about 64% sensitivity and about 72% specificity. A 13 V-J signature model separated ophthalmopathy from stable hyperthyroidism, with around 91% sensitivity and about 81% specificity in cross-validation and 80%/75% in testing.

A word on this clonotype: Its antigen is currently not known. Base qualities are not recorded, but no much larger clone differs from it by a single base.

For this chain, trimming is 7 bases at the V end and 4 bases at the J end, and the number of junction bases without a gene match is 15. There are 16 amino acids in the CDR3, from cysteine to phenylalanine inclusive. The sequence is cut down to CDR3 DNA, 48 bases in frame from base 1. CDR1 and CDR2, looked up from the germline V gene (reference sequence), are LNHDA and SQIVND. The TCR beta CDR3 regions were amplified from the RNA transcripts. A first-round RT-PCR of the TCR CDR3 used the HTBI primer set with the Qiagen OneStep RT-PCR kit. A second multiplex PCR round built the libraries, followed by size selection and purification. Libraries were sequenced paired-end with 100 bp reads on an Illumina HiSeq2000. The original methods were these. SOAPnuke was used to process the raw data, with reads discarded if the reads contained adapters or uncalled bases, had a mean Phred below 15, or lacked an exact constant-primer or identifier match. High-quality paired reads were merged using COPE v1.2.5, and each unique nucleotide sequence was defined as a clonotype. MiTCR v1.1 was used to align the clonotypes against IMGT TRBV, TRBD and TRBJ reference segments. Analysis was restricted to V-J combinations with a frequency above 0.0001, which covered roughly 99% of repertoires. A TCS score was defined as the ratio between F50 (clonal expansion) and ExV (chaos), using BLOSUM62-based TCRdist between CDR3 peptides within each V-J. Welch's t-statistics and random forest reduced roughly 540 V-J features to some 14, which were used in a naive Bayes classifier (R e1071). In TCRdb, the public reads were trimmed at Q25 with fastp and aligned with MiXCR, with productive beta chains retained. Merged by CDR3 protein, the rows form single entries marked with the most common genes and DNA. The V and J calls come from TCRdb's annotation, not from the publication. This sample has nearly 600,000 distinct CDR3 sequences in its table, and about 14% of those were observed once. The ten largest clonotypes hold 7% to 9% of the sample.

Ophthalmopathy patients had moderately to severely active disease, with a Clinical Activity Score of 3 or more, a NOSPECS grade of 4 or more, and a disease duration of less than 3 months. The study excluded patients with uncontrolled infections, other autoimmune diseases, pregnancy or lactation. Clinical symptoms, serum thyroxine and TRAb, thyroid ultrasound, and orbital computed tomography formed the basis for the diagnoses. PBMCs were isolated from 7.5 to 10 ml of fresh peripheral blood by Ficoll-Paque density gradient centrifugation. Total RNA was extracted with Trizol reagent, and quality was checked on an Agilent 2100 Bioanalyzer.

This receptor was obtained from a woman aged 18 to 35 with Graves' ophthalmopathy. The sequencing input was blood. Recombination linked TRBV19 to TRBJ1-2; 7 middle bases align to TRBD1. The CDR3 region: CASTYRGDRSSYGYTF. The DNA sequence is given as TGTGCCAGTACTTATAGAGGGGACAGATCGTCCTATGGCTACACCTTC.